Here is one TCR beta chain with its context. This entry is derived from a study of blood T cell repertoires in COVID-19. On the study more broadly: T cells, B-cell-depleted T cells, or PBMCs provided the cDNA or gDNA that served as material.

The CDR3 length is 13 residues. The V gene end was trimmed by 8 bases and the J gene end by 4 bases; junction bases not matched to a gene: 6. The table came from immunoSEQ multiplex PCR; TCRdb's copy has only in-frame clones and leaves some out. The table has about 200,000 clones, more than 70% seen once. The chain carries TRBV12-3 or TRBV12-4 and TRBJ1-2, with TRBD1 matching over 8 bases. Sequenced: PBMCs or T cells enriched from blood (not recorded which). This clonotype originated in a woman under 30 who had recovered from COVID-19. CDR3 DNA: TGTGCCAGCGGTTATGGGACAGGCTATGGCTACACCTTC. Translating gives CASGYGTGYGYTF.